The rows below give T cell receptor beta chains drawn from one sample of a study of shared clonotypes between healthy human individuals. Sequenced by immunoSEQ multiplex PCR; TCRdb stores in-frame clones only, minus some. The profile shows about 510,000 clones, roughly 79% of them singletons. Sequencing was done on a sample of PBMCs. All receptors derive from a woman aged 40 to 55 in good health. Some clones in this sample may be carry-over from other donors' samples. CDR3s include the opening cysteine and the closing phenylalanine or tryptophan. D genes are given only for firm matches. For some rows the clone size is stated as once, few or many, or as a class when expanded; others skip it.

J,D,size,length,V,DNA,CDR3
TRBJ2-7,-,-,14,TRBV7-2,TGTGCCAGCAGCCTCCGTTGGACCACTACCGAGCAGTACTTC,CASSLRWTTTEQYF
TRBJ2-7,-,-,14,TRBV2,TGTGCCAGCAGTGACTCGGGCGGATCCTACGAGCAGTACTTC,CASSDSGGSYEQYF
TRBJ2-1,-,-,15,TRBV2,TGTGCTAGCAGTGAATCCGGTAGAAGGACCAATGAGCGGTTCTTC,CASSESGRRTNERFF
TRBJ2-2,TRBD2,-,16,TRBV7-8,TGTGCCAGCAGCTTAGTGACTAGCGGGAACACCGGGGAGCTGTTTTTT,CASSLVTSGNTGELFF
TRBJ2-1,TRBD2,few,15,TRBV7-9,TGTGCCAGCAGCCCCGTGGCGGGAGCGTACAATGAGCAGTTCTTC,CASSPVAGAYNEQFF
TRBJ2-5,-,-,13,TRBV6-5,TGTGCCAGCAAAGAGACTAGCCAAGAGACCCAGTACTTC,CASKETSQETQYF
TRBJ2-3,TRBD1,-,14,TRBV7-3,TGTGCCAGCAGCTTCCAGGGGGCATCCGATACGCAGTATTTT,CASSFQGASDTQYF
TRBJ2-1,TRBD1,-,14,TRBV18,TGTGCCAGCTCACCCGGACAGGTCAACAATGAGCAGTTCTTC,CASSPGQVNNEQFF
TRBJ2-1,-,-,12,TRBV2,TGTGCCAGCTCAGGGATCGCTAATGAGCAGTTCTTC,CASSGIANEQFF
TRBJ1-5,-,-,15,TRBV2,TGTGCCAGCAGTATACAGGGTTTGAGCAATCAGCCCCAGCATTTT,CASSIQGLSNQPQHF
TRBJ1-1,-,once,16,TRBV21-1,TGTGCCAGCAGCAAGGACTTTGGACAGGGTTGCACTGAAGCTTTCTTT,CASSKDFGQGCTEAFF
TRBJ2-1,TRBD2,-,16,TRBV4-1,TGCGCCAGCAGCTCCCCTGGCGGGAGTCTACACAATGAGCAGTTCTTC,CASSSPGGSLHNEQFF
TRBJ2-3,-,-,13,TRBV30,TGTGCCTGGAGTGTAATGGACACAGATACGCAGTATTTT,CAWSVMDTDTQYF
TRBJ2-3,TRBD2,-,14,TRBV29-1,TGCAGCGTTGAGGCGGGAGGGATCACAGATACGCAGTATTTT,CSVEAGGITDTQYF
TRBJ2-6,-,-,14,TRBV6-1,TGTGCCAGCATGTTGACCTCTGGGGCCAACGTCCTGACTTTC,CASMLTSGANVLTF
TRBJ2-1,TRBD2,-,13,TRBV6-5,TGTGCCAGCAATCAGCGGGGAGGGAATGAGCAGTTCTTC,CASNQRGGNEQFF
TRBJ1-4,TRBD1,-,15,TRBV13,TGTGCCAGCAGCCTCCGGACAGGGACTAATGAAAAACTGTTTTTT,CASSLRTGTNEKLFF
TRBJ2-3,TRBD2,few,17,TRBV7-8,TGTGCCAGCAGCTCGCCCGAGACTAGCGGGAGTTTAGATACGCAGTATTTT,CASSSPETSGSLDTQYF
TRBJ2-7,-,few,11,TRBV28,TGTGCCACTTCCCTTGCCTACGAGCAGTACTTC,CATSLAYEQYF
TRBJ2-3,-,-,13,TRBV10-3,TGTGCCATCAGTGAGGAAGCGACAGATACGCAGTATTTT,CAISEEATDTQYF
TRBJ2-1,TRBD2,-,16,TRBV19,TGTGCCAGTAGTATGCGGCTAGCGGGACCCTACAATGAGCAGTTCTTC,CASSMRLAGPYNEQFF
TRBJ1-1,TRBD1,-,16,TRBV7-9,TGTGCCAGCAGCCCGGGACAGACTACACTAAGTTCTGAAGCTTTCTTT,CASSPGQTTLSSEAFF
TRBJ2-2,TRBD2,-,17,TRBV6-4,TGTGCCAGCAGTGACTTCGGCGCGGGAGGGGACACCGGGGAGCTGTTTTTT,CASSDFGAGGDTGELFF
TRBJ1-2,-,-,14,TRBV11-2,TGTGCCAGCAGCTTAGCTGCTATCGGCTATGGCTACACCTTC,CASSLAAIGYGYTF
TRBJ2-7,-,-,13,TRBV29-1,TGCAGCGTCCAAAGAGAATCTACCTACGAGCAGTACTTC,CSVQRESTYEQYF
TRBJ2-7,-,-,15,TRBV9,TGTGCCAGCAGCCCCCGACTAACCCCGAGCTACGAGCAGTACTTC,CASSPRLTPSYEQYF
TRBJ2-2,-,few,11,TRBV29-1,TGCAGCGTTGAGCACACCGGGGAGCTGTTTTTT,CSVEHTGELFF
TRBJ2-7,TRBD1,-,14,TRBV18,TGTGCCAGCTCACCCGGGACAGGAGCCTACGAGCAGTACTTC,CASSPGTGAYEQYF
TRBJ2-5,-,-,14,TRBV5-8,TGTGCCAGCAGCCCTGGGGACGTTCAAGAGACCCAGTACTTC,CASSPGDVQETQYF
TRBJ2-2,TRBD2,-,13,TRBV11-1,TGTGCCAGCGGCCGGGAGGGCCGCCGGGAGCTGTTTTTT,CASGREGRRELFF
TRBJ2-7,-,-,16,TRBV4-2,TGTGCCAGCAGCCATACAGGGGGGACTAGTATGTACGAGCAGTACTTC,CASSHTGGTSMYEQYF
TRBJ1-6,-,-,17,TRBV2,TGTGCCAGCAGTGAAGAGGGCAGACCCCTCCTATACTCACCCCTCCACTTT,CASSEEGRPLLYSPLHF
TRBJ1-1,-,few,14,TRBV7-2,TGTGCCAGCAGCTTAGAATACAGACACACTGAAGCTTTCTTT,CASSLEYRHTEAFF
TRBJ2-2,-,-,13,TRBV28,TGTGCCATACTACAGGGAAACACCGGGGAGCTGTTTTTT,CAILQGNTGELFF
TRBJ1-2,-,-,14,TRBV7-8,TGTGCCAGCAGCCTAGGTTCGGGGCCTTATGGCTACACCTTC,CASSLGSGPYGYTF
TRBJ2-2,TRBD1,-,14,TRBV5-1,TGCGCCAGCAGAGGGACAGGGGGCACCGGGGAGCTGTTTTTT,CASRGTGGTGELFF
TRBJ2-6,TRBD1,-,17,TRBV5-1,TGCGCCAGCAGCTTGGCTCCACAGGGGTCTGGGGCCAACGTCCTGACTTTC,CASSLAPQGSGANVLTF
TRBJ2-2,-,-,14,TRBV19,TGTGCCAGTAGTATGGAGGCCAGGGCGGTTCCGCTGTTTTTT,CASSMEARAVPLFF
TRBJ1-1,-,-,13,TRBV6-4,TGTGCCAGCAGTGTAGATCGGGGGACTGAAGCTTTCTTT,CASSVDRGTEAFF
TRBJ2-7,-,-,14,TRBV7-6,TGTGCCAGCAGCCCCGCGGGGGCTAAGGGCGAGCAGTACTTC,CASSPAGAKGEQYF
TRBJ2-7,-,-,12,TRBV28,TGTGCCAGCAGTTTTGCGGGCCACGAGCAGTACTTC,CASSFAGHEQYF
TRBJ2-3,TRBD2,-,19,TRBV5-1,TGCGCCAGCAGCATGGAAGGGACTAGCGGGGGACTGCGCACAGATACGCAGTATTTT,CASSMEGTSGGLRTDTQYF
TRBJ2-5,-,-,14,TRBV7-2,TGTGCCAGCAGCTTAAGGAGCGGACAAGAGACCCAGTACTTC,CASSLRSGQETQYF
TRBJ1-5,-,-,14,TRBV23-1,TGCGCCAGCAGTCATCAGGGGCACTATCAGCCCCAGCATTTT,CASSHQGHYQPQHF
TRBJ2-4,-,-,15,TRBV28,TGTGCCAGCAGTTCCGCAGGGGAAGCCAAAAACATTCAGTACTTC,CASSSAGEAKNIQYF
TRBJ2-7,TRBD1,-,14,TRBV6-1,TGTGCCAGCATCGGAAGGGGACAGAGCTACGAGCAGTACTTC,CASIGRGQSYEQYF
TRBJ2-3,-,-,13,TRBV14,TGTGCCAGCAGCAACAGGGTCACAGATACGCAGTATTTT,CASSNRVTDTQYF
TRBJ2-7,-,-,14,TRBV30,TGTGCCTGGACCCCCGACTATGACTCCTACGAGCAGTACTTC,CAWTPDYDSYEQYF
TRBJ1-1,TRBD1,-,18,TRBV12-5,TGTGCTAGTGGTTTGAACAGGGGCGCCCCCTTCCAGAGCACTGAAGCTTTCTTT,CASGLNRGAPFQSTEAFF